These T cell receptor beta chains were read from a single sample in a study of persistence of HIV-infected CD4 T cells. These receptors have no known antigen. Only in-frame clones appear in the TCRdb table, and some are missing; sequencing was by immunoSEQ multiplex PCR. The sample lists 25,000 to 35,000 clones, roughly four fifths occurring once. The specimen comprised CD4+ T cells sorted from PBMCs after approximately 18-hour stimulation, sampled from a patient who received antiretroviral therapy. Receptors were obtained from an adult man with HIV who was CMV-seropositive. The CDR3 runs from the conserved cysteine through the conserved F or W. A D gene is named only where the DNA matches it firmly. Where a row states a size, it is once, few, many or the class of an expanded clone; other rows omit it.

J,D,size,V,CDR3,DNA
TRBJ2-7,-,-,TRBV3-1/TRBV3-2,CASSQGHGSYEQYF,TGTGCCAGCAGCCAAGGGCACGGGAGCTACGAGCAGTACTTC
TRBJ2-7,-,once,TRBV25-1,CASSESKIPRASAYEQYF,TGTGCCAGCAGTGAATCCAAAATCCCGAGGGCATCAGCCTACGAGCAGTACTTC
TRBJ2-7,TRBD1,few,TRBV2,CASSGVTGGEQYF,TGTGCCAGCAGTGGAGTCACAGGGGGCGAGCAGTACTTC
TRBJ2-1,-,-,TRBV7-2,CASSLGRGDEQFF,TGTGCCAGCAGCTTAGGCAGAGGGGATGAGCAGTTCTTC
TRBJ2-7,-,-,TRBV6-5,CASSSSGVVQQYF,TGTGCCAGCAGCTCCTCAGGGGTGGTCCAGCAGTACTTC
TRBJ1-2,-,-,TRBV19,CASSMGSNYGYTF,TGTGCCAGTAGTATGGGGAGTAACTATGGCTACACCTTC
TRBJ2-3,-,-,TRBV4-2,CASSRTGITDTQYF,TGTGCCAGCAGTCGGACCGGGATCACAGATACGCAGTATTTT
TRBJ1-1,-,few,TRBV10-2,CASSESRAEGTEAFF,TGCGCCAGCAGTGAGTCGAGGGCAGAGGGCACTGAAGCTTTCTTT
TRBJ1-5,-,-,TRBV18,CASSPPGGGNQPQHF,TGTGCCAGCTCACCACCGGGGGGAGGCAATCAGCCCCAGCATTTT
TRBJ1-2,-,-,TRBV19,CASYEPNYGYTF,TGTGCCAGTTATGAGCCCAACTATGGCTACACCTTC
TRBJ2-7,-,-,TRBV4-2,CASSHSLGGEQYF,TGTGCCAGCAGCCACTCCCTAGGTGGCGAGCAGTACTTC
TRBJ2-1,TRBD2,-,TRBV3-1/TRBV3-2,CASSPKRGRYNEQFF,TGTGCCAGCAGCCCGAAGCGGGGGCGCTACAATGAGCAGTTCTTC
TRBJ2-1,TRBD2,-,TRBV2,CASSTSGGYNEQFF,TGTGCCAGCAGCACTAGCGGGGGATACAATGAGCAGTTCTTC